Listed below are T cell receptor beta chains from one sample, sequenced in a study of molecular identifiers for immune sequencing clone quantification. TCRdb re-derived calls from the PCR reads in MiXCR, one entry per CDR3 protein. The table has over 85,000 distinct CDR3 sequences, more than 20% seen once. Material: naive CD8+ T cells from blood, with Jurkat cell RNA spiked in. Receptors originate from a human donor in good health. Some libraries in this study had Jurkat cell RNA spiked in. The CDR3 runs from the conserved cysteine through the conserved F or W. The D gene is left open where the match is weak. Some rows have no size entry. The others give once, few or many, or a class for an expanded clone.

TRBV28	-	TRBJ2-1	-	TGTGCCAGCAGCTCTCCAGCCGAAGCTTGGAATGAGCAGTTCTTC	CASSSPAEAWNEQFF
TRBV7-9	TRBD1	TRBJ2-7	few	TGTGCCAGCAGCGCACCACCGAGACAGGGGCAAATCTACGAGCAGTACTTC	CASSAPPRQGQIYEQYF
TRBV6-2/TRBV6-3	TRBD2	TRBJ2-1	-	TGTGCCAGCAGTTACCTGACTAGCGGGGACCCCTACAATGAGCAGTTCTTC	CASSYLTSGDPYNEQFF
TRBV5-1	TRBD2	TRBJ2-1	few	TGCGCCAGCAGCTTGACTAGCGGGAGGGCCTTGTCCTACAATGAGCAGTTCTTC	CASSLTSGRALSYNEQFF
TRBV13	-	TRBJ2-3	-	TGTGCCAGCAGCTCTAGCTGGGGGGACCCCCGCACAGATACGCAGTATTTT	CASSSSWGDPRTDTQYF
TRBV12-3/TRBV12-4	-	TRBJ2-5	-	TGTGCCAGCAGTCCTTTCGGGGGGCCAAAGACCCAGTACTTC	CASSPFGGPKTQYF
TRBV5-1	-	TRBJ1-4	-	TGCGCCAGCAGCTTGGTCCCGGGCGTATTGGGTGAAAAACTGTTTTTT	CASSLVPGVLGEKLFF
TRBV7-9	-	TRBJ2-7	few	TGTGCCAGCGCTGGGGGGCTCTCCCCCTACGAGCAGTACTTC	CASAGGLSPYEQYF
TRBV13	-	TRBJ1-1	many	TGTGCCAGCAGCTTAGCCGCGGGCCCTCCAGCGTGGTTCTTT	CASSLAAGPPAWFF
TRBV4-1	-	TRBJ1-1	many	TGCGCCAGCAGCCTACTGGACAGCCTGGATAGGAACACTGAAGCTTTCTTT	CASSLLDSLDRNTEAFF
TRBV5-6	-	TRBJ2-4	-	TGTGCCAGCAGCGGCAGGGAACTTACCAAAAACATTCAGTACTTC	CASSGRELTKNIQYF
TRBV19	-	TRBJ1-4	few	TGTGCCAGTAAAGCAGGGGCTGAAAAACTGTTTTTT	CASKAGAEKLFF
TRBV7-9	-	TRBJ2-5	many	TGTGCCAGCAGCTTAGCACCGGGACCGGGGCAAGAGACCCAGTACTTC	CASSLAPGPGQETQYF
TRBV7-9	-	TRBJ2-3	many	TGTGCCAGTTGGAGCGGCACAGATACGCAGTATTTT	CASWSGTDTQYF
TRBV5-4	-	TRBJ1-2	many	TGTGCCAGCAGCTTTAATGGGCAGGGAGTTGAAGGCTACACCTTC	CASSFNGQGVEGYTF
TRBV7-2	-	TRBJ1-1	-	TGTGCCAGCAGCCCGGGGGGTCCCCCAGAAGGGACTGAAGCTTTCTTT	CASSPGGPPEGTEAFF
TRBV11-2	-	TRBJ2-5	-	TGTGCCAGCAGCGTTAGTTGGGGGCCGAGCTGGGAGACCCAGTACTTC	CASSVSWGPSWETQYF
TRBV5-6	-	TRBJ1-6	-	TGTGCCAGCAGCTTGTCGGCAGGGGATTATAATTCACCCCTCCACTTT	CASSLSAGDYNSPLHF
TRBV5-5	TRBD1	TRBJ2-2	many	TGTGCCAGCAGCTGGGACAGGTTGGACACCGGGGAGCTGTTTTTT	CASSWDRLDTGELFF
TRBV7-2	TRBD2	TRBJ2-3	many	TGTGCCAGCAGAGACCCCCCTAGCGGTAGCACAGATACGCAGTATTTT	CASRDPPSGSTDTQYF
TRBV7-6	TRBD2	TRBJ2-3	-	TGTGCCAGCAGCCCGGGACTAGCGGGAGGACCCACAGATACGCAGTATTTT	CASSPGLAGGPTDTQYF
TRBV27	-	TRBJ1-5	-	TGTGCCAGCAGTTTATCTGGACATCAGCCCCAGCATTTT	CASSLSGHQPQHF
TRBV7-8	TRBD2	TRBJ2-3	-	TGTGCCAGCAGCCCCGGATCGGGACTAGCGGGCGGGGACCTGACAGATACGCAGTATTTT	CASSPGSGLAGGDLTDTQYF
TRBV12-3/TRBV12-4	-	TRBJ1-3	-	TGTGCCAGCAGTTTGAACGGGGCTGGAAACACCATATATTTT	CASSLNGAGNTIYF
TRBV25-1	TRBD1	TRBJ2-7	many	TGTGCCAGCGAATCAGGGGGTCGTTTCTACGAGCAGTACTTC	CASESGGRFYEQYF
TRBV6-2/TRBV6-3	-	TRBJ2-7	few	TGTGCCAGCGGACCGGATGGCGAGCAGTACTTC	CASGPDGEQYF
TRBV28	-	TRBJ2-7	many	TGTGCCAGCAGTTTGGAGCCCTACGAGCAGTACTTC	CASSLEPYEQYF
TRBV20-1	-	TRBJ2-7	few	TGCAGTGCTAGGCCGGACTACTCCTACGAGCAGTACTTC	CSARPDYSYEQYF
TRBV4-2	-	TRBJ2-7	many	TGTGCCAGCAGCCAAGAGCCTCTGGGGGTCTCTGACGAGCAGTACTTC	CASSQEPLGVSDEQYF
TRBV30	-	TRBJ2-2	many	TGTGCCTGGAGTGTACTACTAGAGTTCCCCGGGGAGCTGTTTTTT	CAWSVLLEFPGELFF
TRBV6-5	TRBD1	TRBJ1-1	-	TGTGCCAGCAGTCCGGGACAGGGGGCTCATTACTTCTTT	CASSPGQGAHYFF
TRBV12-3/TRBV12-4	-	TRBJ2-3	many	TGTGCCAGCAGTTTTGGGGGGCCAGATACGCAGTATTTT	CASSFGGPDTQYF